This entry features one T cell receptor (beta chain) sequence. The antigen is not known. This entry comes from a study of T cells expressing NK-cell markers. Study overall: HCMV serostatus: seven of eight sequenced donors positive, one negative. Study-wide findings and caveats: Whether the expanded NKG2C+ T cell clones recognized HCMV remained unclear.

TCRdb reworked the 5' RACE reads into one entry per CDR3 protein, no DNA. Its table lists 140,000 to 150,000 distinct CDR3 sequences. Germline V gene data show CDR1 as GTSNPN and CDR2 as SVGIG (reference sequence). The CDR3 is made up of 12 amino acids. This rearrangement joins TRBV30 to TRBJ2-2; TCRdb selects TRBD1, and the lack of DNA leaves this call unchecked. Sequencing input: blood T cells: a sorted CD56 or NKG2C T cell subset, CD4+ or CD8+ T cells, or bulk PBMC T cells (not recorded which). The sequence was obtained from a man aged 18 to 35 in good health. This CDR3 reads CAWTPAGGELFF. The full variable domain, completed using reference TRBV30 and TRBJ2-2, is SQTIHQWPATLVQPVGSPLSLECTVEGTSNPNLYWYRQAAGRGLQLLFYSVGIGQISSEVPQNLSASRPQDRQFILSSKKLLLSDSGFYLCAWTPAGGELFFGEGSRLTVL.